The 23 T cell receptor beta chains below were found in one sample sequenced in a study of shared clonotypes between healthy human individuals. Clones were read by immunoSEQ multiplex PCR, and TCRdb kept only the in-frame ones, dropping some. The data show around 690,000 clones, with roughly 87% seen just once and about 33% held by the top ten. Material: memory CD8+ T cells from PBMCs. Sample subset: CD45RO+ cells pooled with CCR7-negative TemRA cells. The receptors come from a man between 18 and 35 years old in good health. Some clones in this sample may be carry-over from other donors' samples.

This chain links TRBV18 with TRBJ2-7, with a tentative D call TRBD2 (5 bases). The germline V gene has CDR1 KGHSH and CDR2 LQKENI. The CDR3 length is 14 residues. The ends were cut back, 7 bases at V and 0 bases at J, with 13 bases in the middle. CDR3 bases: TGTGCCAGCTTCCTCGGGGTGGGCTCCTACGAGCAGTACTTC. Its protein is CASFLGVGSYEQYF.

The CDR3 loop is CASSLGIGYTF. CDR3 sequence (DNA): TGTGCCAGCAGCTTGGGGATTGGCTACACCTTC. The chain carries TRBV7-2 and TRBJ1-2; D is ambiguous. The CDR3 extends over 11 amino acids. Per the germline V gene, CDR1 is SGHTA and CDR2 is FQGNSA. V gave up 3 bases and J gave up 7 bases, with 6 bases separating them.

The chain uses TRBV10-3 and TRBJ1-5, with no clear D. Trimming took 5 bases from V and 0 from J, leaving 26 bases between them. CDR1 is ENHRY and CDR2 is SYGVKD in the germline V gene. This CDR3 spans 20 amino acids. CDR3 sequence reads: CAISQTGRLADPYSNQPQHF. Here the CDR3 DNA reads TGTGCCATCAGTCAGACGGGGAGGTTAGCCGATCCGTATAGCAATCAGCCCCAGCATTTT.

Written as DNA, the CDR3 is TGTGCCAGCAGCTATGCAGGGAACACTGAAGCTTTCTTT. Protein product: CASSYAGNTEAFF. V usage is TRBV7-3 and J usage is TRBJ1-1; D not resolved. Trimming removed 4 bases at V and 1 base at J, with 7 bases between. The CDR3 runs to 13 residues. The germline V gene has CDR1 SGHTA and CDR2 FQGTGA.

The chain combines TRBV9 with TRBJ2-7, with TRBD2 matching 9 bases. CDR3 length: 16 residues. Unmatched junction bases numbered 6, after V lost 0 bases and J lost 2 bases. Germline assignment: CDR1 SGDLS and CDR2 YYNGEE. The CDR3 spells CASSVGEREAAYEQYF. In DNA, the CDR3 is TGTGCCAGCAGCGTAGGCGAGCGGGAGGCAGCCTACGAGCAGTACTTC.

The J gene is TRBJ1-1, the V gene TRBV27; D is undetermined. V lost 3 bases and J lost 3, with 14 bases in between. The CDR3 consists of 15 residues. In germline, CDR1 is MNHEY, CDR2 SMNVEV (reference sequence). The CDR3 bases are TGTGCCAGCAGTTTCGAAGGACGGAGGGACACTGAAGCTTTCTTT. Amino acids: CASSFEGRRDTEAFF.

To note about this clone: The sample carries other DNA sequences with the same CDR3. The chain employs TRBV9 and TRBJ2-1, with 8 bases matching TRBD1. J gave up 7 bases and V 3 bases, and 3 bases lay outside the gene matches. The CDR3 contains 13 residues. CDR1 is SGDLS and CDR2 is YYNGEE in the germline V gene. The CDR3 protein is CASSADRGNEQFF. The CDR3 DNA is TGTGCCAGCAGCGCCGACAGGGGAAATGAGCAGTTCTTC.

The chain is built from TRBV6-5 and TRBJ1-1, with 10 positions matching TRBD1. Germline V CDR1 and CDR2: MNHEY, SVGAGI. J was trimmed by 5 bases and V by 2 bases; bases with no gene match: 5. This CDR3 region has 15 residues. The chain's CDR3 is CASSYGGTGETEAFF. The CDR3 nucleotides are TGTGCCAGCAGTTACGGGGGGACAGGGGAAACTGAAGCTTTCTTT.

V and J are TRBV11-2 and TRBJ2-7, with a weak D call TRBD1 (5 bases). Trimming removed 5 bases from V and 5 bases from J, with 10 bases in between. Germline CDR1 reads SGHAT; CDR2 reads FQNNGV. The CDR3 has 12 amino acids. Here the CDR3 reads CASSLQVDEQYF. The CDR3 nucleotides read TGTGCCAGCAGCCTACAGGTTGACGAGCAGTACTTC.

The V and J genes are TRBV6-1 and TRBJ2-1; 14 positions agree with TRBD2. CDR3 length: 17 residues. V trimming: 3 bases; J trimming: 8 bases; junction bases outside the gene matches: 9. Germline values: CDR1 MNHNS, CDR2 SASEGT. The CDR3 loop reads CASSEGLAGVTWDEQFF. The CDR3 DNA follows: TGTGCCAGCAGTGAGGGACTAGCGGGAGTAACCTGGGATGAGCAGTTCTTC.

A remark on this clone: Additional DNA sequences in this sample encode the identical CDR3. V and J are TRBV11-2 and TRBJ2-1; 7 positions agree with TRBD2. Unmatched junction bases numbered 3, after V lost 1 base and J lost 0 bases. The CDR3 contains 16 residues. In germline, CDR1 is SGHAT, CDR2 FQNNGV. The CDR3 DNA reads TGTGCCAGCAGCTTAGGACTAGCAGGCTCCTACAATGAGCAGTTCTTC. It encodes CASSLGLAGSYNEQFF.

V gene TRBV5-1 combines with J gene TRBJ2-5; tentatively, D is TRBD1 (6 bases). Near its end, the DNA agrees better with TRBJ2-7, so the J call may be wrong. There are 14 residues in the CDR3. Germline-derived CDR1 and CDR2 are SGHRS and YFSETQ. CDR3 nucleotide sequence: TGCGCCAGCAGCCTGGACGGCAGGGGCTACGAGCAGTACTTC. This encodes CASSLDGRGYEQYF.

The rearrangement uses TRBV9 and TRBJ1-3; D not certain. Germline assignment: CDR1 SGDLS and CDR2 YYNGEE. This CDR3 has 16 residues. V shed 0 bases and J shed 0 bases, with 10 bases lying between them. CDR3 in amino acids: CASSVAQTFSGNTIYF. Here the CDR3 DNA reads TGTGCCAGCAGCGTAGCCCAAACCTTCTCTGGAAACACCATATATTTT.

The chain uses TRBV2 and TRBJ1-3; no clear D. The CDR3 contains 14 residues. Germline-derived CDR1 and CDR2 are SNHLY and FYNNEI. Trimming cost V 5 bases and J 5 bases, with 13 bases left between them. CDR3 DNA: TGTGCCAGCAGTCATTTGTACGACAGAAACACCATATATTTT. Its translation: CASSHLYDRNTIYF.

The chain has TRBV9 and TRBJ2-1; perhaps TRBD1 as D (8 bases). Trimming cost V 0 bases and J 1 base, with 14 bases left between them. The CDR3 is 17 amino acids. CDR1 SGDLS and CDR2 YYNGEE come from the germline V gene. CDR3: CASSVAHRGGSYNEQFF. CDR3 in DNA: TGTGCCAGCAGCGTAGCCCACAGGGGGGGTTCCTACAATGAGCAGTTCTTC.

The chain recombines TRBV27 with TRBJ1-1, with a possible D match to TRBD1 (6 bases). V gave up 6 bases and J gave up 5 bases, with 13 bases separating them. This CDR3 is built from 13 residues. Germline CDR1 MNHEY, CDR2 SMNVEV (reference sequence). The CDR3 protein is CASSLRRGTEAFF. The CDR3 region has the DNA TGTGCCAGCAGCCTACGGAGGGGGACTGAAGCTTTCTTT.

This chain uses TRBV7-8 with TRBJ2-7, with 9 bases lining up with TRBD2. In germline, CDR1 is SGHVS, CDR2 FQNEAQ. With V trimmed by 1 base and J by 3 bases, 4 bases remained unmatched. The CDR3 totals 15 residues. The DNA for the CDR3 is TGTGCCAGCAGCTTAGTTCCTAGCGGGATCTACGAGCAGTACTTC. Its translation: CASSLVPSGIYEQYF.

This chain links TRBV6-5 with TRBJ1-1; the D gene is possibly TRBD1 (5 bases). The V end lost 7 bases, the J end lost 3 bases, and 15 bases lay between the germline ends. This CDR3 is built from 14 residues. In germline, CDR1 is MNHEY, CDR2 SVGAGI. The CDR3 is CASTLGGEYTEAFF. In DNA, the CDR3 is TGTGCCAGCACCCTCGGGGGGGAGTACACTGAAGCTTTCTTT.

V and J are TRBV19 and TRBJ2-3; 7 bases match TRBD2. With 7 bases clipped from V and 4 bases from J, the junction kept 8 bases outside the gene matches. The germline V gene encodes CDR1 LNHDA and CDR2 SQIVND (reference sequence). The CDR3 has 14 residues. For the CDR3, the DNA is TGTGCCAGTAAGGTCCGCGGGAGATCAGATACGCAGTATTTT. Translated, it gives CASKVRGRSDTQYF.

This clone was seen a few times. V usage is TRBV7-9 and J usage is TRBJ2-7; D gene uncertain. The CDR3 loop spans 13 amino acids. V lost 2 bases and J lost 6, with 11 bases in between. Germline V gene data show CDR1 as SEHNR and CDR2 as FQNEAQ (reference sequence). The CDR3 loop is CASSLNPFSEQYF. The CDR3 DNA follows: TGTGCCAGCAGCTTAAACCCTTTTAGCGAGCAGTACTTC. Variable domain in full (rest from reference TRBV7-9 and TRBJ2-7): DTGVSQNPRHKITKRGQNVTFRCDPISEHNRLYWYRQTLGQGPEFLTYFQNEAQLEKSRLLSDRFSAERPKGSFSTLEIQRTEQGDSAMYLCASSLNPFSEQYFGPGTRLTVT.

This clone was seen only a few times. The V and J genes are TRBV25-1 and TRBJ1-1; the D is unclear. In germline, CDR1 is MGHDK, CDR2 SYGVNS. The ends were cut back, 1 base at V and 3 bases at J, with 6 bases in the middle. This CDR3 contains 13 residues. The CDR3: CASSEFRDTEAFF. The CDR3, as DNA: TGTGCCAGCAGTGAATTCCGGGACACTGAAGCTTTCTTT.

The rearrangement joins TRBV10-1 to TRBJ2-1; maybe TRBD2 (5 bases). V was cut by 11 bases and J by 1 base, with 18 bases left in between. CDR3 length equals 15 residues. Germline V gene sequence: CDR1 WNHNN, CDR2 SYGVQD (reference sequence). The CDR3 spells CAPPKERISYNEQFF. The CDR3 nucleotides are TGCGCCCCCCCAAAAGAGCGGATTTCCTACAATGAGCAGTTCTTC.

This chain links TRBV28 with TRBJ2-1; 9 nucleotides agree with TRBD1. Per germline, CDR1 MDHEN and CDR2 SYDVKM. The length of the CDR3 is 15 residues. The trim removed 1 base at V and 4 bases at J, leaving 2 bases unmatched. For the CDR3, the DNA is TGTGCCAGCAGTTTATTAGGACAGGGGTACAATGAGCAGTTCTTC. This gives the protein CASSLLGQGYNEQFF.